The 14 T cell receptor beta chains below all came from one sample that was sequenced in a study of blood T cells in healthy people across ages. Together with a sample-barcoded 5' primer, a J-beta primer mix was included in a second PCR lasting about 7 to 12 cycles. TCRdb re-analysed the 5' RACE reads in MiXCR, keeping a single row per CDR3 protein. This sample has roughly 680,000 distinct CDR3 sequences; roughly 20% occur once, and the top ten carry roughly 3.4%. The sample taken for sequencing was blood. The origin of the receptors is a man aged 70-80 years in good health.

As to this clonotype: Relative to the germline gene, one junction end is altered; a read error may explain this. The V gene is TRBV27, the J gene TRBJ2-5, with D hard to call. This CDR3 has 13 residues. Germline CDR1 and CDR2: MNHEY and SMNVEV (reference sequence). In DNA form, the CDR3 reads TGTGCCTGCAGTCCCCCCGTCAGTGGGACCCAGTACTTC. Amino acids: CACSPPVSGTQYF.

This clonotype was seen only a few times. In this CDR3 the conserved last residue, phenylalanine or tryptophan, is missing, so a read error is likely. J is TRBJ1-1 and V is TRBV9; 7 bases are shared with TRBD1. Germline CDR1 reads SGDLS; CDR2 reads YYNGEE. V lost 2 bases to trimming and J lost 0 bases; unmatched junction nucleotides: 4. The CDR3 extends over 15 amino acids. DNA of the CDR3: TGTGCCAGCAGCGTCGGAGGGGGCGTGAACACTGAAGCTTTCCTT. Translating gives CASSVGGGVNTEAFL.

V and J are TRBV7-8 and TRBJ2-7; a weak D match, TRBD2 (6 bases). The CDR3 totals 14 residues. V was pared by 1 base and J by 7 bases, with 14 bases between. Germline CDR1 reads SGHVS; CDR2 reads FQNEAQ. The CDR3 DNA sequence: TGTGCCAGCAGCTTAGTTCCGGGAGCTGGGGAGCAGTACTTC. It is translated as CASSLVPGAGEQYF. Filled out from reference TRBV7-8 and TRBJ2-7, the complete variable domain reads GAGVSQSPRYKVAKRGQDVALRCDPISGHVSLFWYQQALGQGPEFLTYFQNEAQLDKSGLPSDRFFAERPEGSVSTLKIQRTQQEDSAVYLCASSLVPGAGEQYFGPGTRLTVT.

This rearrangement joins TRBV7-3 to TRBJ2-1; 9 nucleotides match TRBD1. J lost 10 bases, V lost 1 base, and 5 bases had no gene match. CDR1 and CDR2 from the germline V gene are SGHTA and FQGTGA. The CDR3 length is 14 residues. The CDR3 sequence: CASSLMGQGREQFF. The CDR3 region has the DNA TGTGCCAGCAGCTTAATGGGACAGGGTCGGGAGCAGTTCTTC.

A word on this clonotype: Compared with germline, one end of the junction differs, possibly owing to a read error. CDR3 in DNA: TGTGCCTGCAGCTTAGTTGCAGGGGCGGAGACCCAGTACTTC. Protein sequence: CACSLVAGAETQYF. This chain links TRBV7-9 with TRBJ2-1, with a weak D call TRBD1 (6 bases). The J call may be mistaken, given a closer DNA end match to TRBJ2-5. This CDR3 has 14 amino acids. CDR1 SEHNR and CDR2 FQNEAQ come from the germline V gene (reference sequence).

The chain couples TRBV7-2 to TRBJ1-4; 10 nucleotides match TRBD1. With V trimmed by 1 base and J by 4 bases, 6 bases remained unmatched. Germline CDR1 is SGHTA and CDR2 is FQGNSA. This CDR3 is 17 amino acids long. The CDR3 bases are TGTGCCAGCAGCTTAGGACAGGGGGCGCCGGGTAATGAAAAACTGTTTTTT. Translation gives CASSLGQGAPGNEKLFF.

V and J are TRBV4-1 and TRBJ2-5; a possible D gene is TRBD2 (5 bases). The CDR3 consists of 16 residues. V was pared by 2 bases and J by 2 bases, with 15 bases between. Germline CDR1 MGHRA, CDR2 YSYEKL. The CDR3 here is CASSQSLGAAQETQYF. Here the CDR3 DNA reads TGCGCCAGCAGCCAATCCCTGGGAGCGGCTCAAGAGACCCAGTACTTC.

The chain recombines TRBV29-1 with TRBJ2-5; D is perhaps TRBD2 (5 bases). Trimming shortened V by 5 bases and J by 4 bases, and 8 bases separated the two germline ends. There are 11 residues in the CDR3. CDR1 and CDR2 from the germline V gene are SQVTM and ANQGSEA. This CDR3 reads CSVTLAETQYF. Here the CDR3 DNA reads TGCAGCGTTACCCTAGCAGAGACCCAGTACTTC.

The table lists this clonotype with a few counts. The chain combines TRBV7-8 with TRBJ2-2; D could derive from TRBD1 or TRBD2 (6 bases each). Looked up from germline, CDR1 is SGHVS and CDR2 is FQNEAQ. The CDR3 is made up of 16 amino acids. The V end was cut by 3 bases, the J end by 3 bases, with 14 bases between. The CDR3 here is CASSLPGALDTGELFF. In DNA, the CDR3 is TGTGCCAGCAGCTTGCCGGGGGCCTTGGACACCGGGGAGCTGTTTTTT.

This clonotype was detected a few times. The V and J genes are TRBV4-3 and TRBJ2-1; 14 bases match TRBD2. The CDR3 runs 18 residues. After removal of 4 bases from V and 1 base from J, the junction contained 6 bases not matched to a gene. The germline CDR1 and CDR2 sequences are LGHNA and YSLEER. CDR3 sequence (DNA): TGCGCCAGCAGCCCGGGGACTAGCGGGAGTCCTTCCTACAATGAGCAGTTCTTC. As protein: CASSPGTSGSPSYNEQFF.

The rearrangement links TRBV4-1 to TRBJ1-1, with D maybe TRBD1 (6 bases). Germline CDR1 is MGHRA and CDR2 is YSYEKL. The CDR3 runs 14 residues. V lost 6 bases and J lost 1, with 12 bases in between. CDR3 DNA: TGCGCCAGCAGTTACGACAGGAAGAACACTGAAGCTTTCTTT. Protein sequence: CASSYDRKNTEAFF.

The V and J genes are TRBV3-1 and TRBJ1-5; weak D call: TRBD1 (5 bases). V lost 1 base to trimming and J lost 2 bases, with 9 bases between them. CDR3 length: 15 amino acids. Germline assignment: CDR1 LGHDT and CDR2 YNNKEL (reference sequence). CDR3 sequence reads: CASSQGMGGNQPQHF. The DNA of the CDR3 is TGTGCCAGCAGCCAAGGCATGGGGGGCAATCAGCCCCAGCATTTT.

The chain uses TRBV6-2 or TRBV6-3 and TRBJ2-1; D unclear. V lost 1 base and J lost 1, with 8 bases in between. This CDR3 spans 15 amino acids. Germline V lookup: CDR1 MNHEY, CDR2 SVGEGT. CDR3 nucleotide sequence: TGTGCCAGCAGTTACTTGAAGGGATCCTACAATGAGCAGTTCTTC. Translated, it gives CASSYLKGSYNEQFF.

V gene TRBV20-1 combines with J gene TRBJ2-6, with unresolved D. Germline V gene sequence: CDR1 DFQATT, CDR2 SNEGSKA (reference sequence). V dropped 2 bases and J dropped 4 bases, with 9 bases sitting between them. The CDR3 runs to 14 residues. The CDR3 spells CSARLEEGANVLTF. The CDR3 DNA sequence: TGCAGTGCTAGATTGGAAGAGGGGGCCAACGTCCTGACTTTC.